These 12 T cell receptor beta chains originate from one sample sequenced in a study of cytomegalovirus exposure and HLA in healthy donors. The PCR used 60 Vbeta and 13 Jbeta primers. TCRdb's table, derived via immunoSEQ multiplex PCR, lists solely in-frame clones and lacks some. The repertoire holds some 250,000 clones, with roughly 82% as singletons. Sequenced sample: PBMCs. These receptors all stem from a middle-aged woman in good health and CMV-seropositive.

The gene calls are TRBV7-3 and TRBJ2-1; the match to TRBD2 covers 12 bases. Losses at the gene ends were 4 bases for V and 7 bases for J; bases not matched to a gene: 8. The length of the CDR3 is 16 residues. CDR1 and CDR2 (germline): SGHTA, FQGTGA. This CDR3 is CASSSSGTSGYNEQFF. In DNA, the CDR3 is TGTGCCAGCAGCTCCTCCGGGACTAGCGGGTATAATGAGCAGTTCTTC.

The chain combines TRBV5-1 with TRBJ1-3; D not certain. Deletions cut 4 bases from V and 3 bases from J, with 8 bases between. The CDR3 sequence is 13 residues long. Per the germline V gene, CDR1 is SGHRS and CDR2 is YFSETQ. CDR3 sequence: CASSETGGNTIYF. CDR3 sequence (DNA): TGCGCCAGCAGCGAGACGGGTGGAAACACCATATATTTT.

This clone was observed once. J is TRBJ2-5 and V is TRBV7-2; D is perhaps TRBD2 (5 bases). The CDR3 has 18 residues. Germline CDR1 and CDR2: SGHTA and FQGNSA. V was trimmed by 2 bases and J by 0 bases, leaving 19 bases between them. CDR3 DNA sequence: TGTGCCAGCAGCTTATCATCCTCAGGACCGGGGTACCAAGAGACCCAGTACTTC. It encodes CASSLSSSGPGYQETQYF.

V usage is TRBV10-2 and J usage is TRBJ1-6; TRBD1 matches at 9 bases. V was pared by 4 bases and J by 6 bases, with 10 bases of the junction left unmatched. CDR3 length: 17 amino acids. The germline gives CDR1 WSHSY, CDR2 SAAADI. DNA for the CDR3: TGCGCCAGCAGTGGGGGGACAGGGCTCCGGGGTAATTCACCCCTCCACTTT. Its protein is CASSGGTGLRGNSPLHF.

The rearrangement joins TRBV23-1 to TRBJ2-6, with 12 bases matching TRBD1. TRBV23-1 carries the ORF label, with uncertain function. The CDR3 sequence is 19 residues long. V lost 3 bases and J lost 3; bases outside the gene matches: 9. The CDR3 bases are TGCGCCAGCAGTCACCGGGCGGGACAGGGGGCTGGTGGGGCCAACGTCCTGACTTTC. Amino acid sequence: CASSHRAGQGAGGANVLTF.

The CDR3 region has the DNA TGTGCCACCAGCAGGAGGACTAGCGGGGTGGGCGAGCAGTACTTC. Residues: CATSRRTSGVGEQYF. The chain carries TRBV15 and TRBJ2-7; the match to TRBD2 covers 12 bases. V gave up 3 bases and J gave up 6 bases; unmatched junction bases: 6. Per the germline V gene, CDR1 is LNHNV and CDR2 is YYDKDF (reference sequence). The CDR3 runs to 15 residues.

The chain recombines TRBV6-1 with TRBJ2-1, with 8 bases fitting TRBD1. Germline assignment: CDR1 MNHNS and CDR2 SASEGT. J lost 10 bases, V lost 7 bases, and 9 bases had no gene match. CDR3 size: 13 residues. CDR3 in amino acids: CASTQDGQGEQFF. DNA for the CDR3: TGTGCCAGCACTCAAGACGGACAGGGAGAGCAGTTCTTC.

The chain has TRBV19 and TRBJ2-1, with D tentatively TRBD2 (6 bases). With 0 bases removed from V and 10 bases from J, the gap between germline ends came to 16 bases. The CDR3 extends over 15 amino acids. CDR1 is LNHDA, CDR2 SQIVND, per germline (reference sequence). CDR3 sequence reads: CASSIDGPAGREQFF. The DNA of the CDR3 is TGTGCCAGTAGTATAGATGGGCCTGCCGGGAGAGAGCAGTTCTTC.

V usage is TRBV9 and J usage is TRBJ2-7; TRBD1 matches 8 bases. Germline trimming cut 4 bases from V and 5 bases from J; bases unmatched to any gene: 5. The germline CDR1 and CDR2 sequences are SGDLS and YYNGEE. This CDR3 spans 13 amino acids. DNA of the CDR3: TGTGCCAGCAGCAAGACAGGGGACCACGAGCAGTACTTC. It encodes CASSKTGDHEQYF.

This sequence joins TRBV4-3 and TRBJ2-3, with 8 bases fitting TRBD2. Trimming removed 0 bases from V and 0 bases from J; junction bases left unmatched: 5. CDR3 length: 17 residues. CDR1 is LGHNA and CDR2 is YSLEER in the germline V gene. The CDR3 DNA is TGCGCCAGCAGCCAAGATACAGCGGGGGCTAGCACAGATACGCAGTATTTT. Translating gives CASSQDTAGASTDTQYF.

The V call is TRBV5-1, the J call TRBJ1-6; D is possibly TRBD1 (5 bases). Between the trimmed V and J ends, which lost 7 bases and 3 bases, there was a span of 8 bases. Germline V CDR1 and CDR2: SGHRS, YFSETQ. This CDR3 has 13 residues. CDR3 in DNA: TGCGCCAGCGGGGGGGACTATAATTCACCCCTCCACTTT. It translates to CASGGDYNSPLHF.

Written as DNA, the CDR3 is TGTGCCAGCAGCTTGGGGGCCGGTAGCGGGGTGTCCTACGAGCAGTACTTC. Its protein is CASSLGAGSGVSYEQYF. The chain joins TRBV7-2 to TRBJ2-7; 8 bases map to TRBD2. After removal of 3 bases from V and 1 base from J, the junction contained 11 bases not matched to a gene. CDR1 SGHTA and CDR2 FQGNSA come from the germline V gene. The CDR3 runs 17 residues.